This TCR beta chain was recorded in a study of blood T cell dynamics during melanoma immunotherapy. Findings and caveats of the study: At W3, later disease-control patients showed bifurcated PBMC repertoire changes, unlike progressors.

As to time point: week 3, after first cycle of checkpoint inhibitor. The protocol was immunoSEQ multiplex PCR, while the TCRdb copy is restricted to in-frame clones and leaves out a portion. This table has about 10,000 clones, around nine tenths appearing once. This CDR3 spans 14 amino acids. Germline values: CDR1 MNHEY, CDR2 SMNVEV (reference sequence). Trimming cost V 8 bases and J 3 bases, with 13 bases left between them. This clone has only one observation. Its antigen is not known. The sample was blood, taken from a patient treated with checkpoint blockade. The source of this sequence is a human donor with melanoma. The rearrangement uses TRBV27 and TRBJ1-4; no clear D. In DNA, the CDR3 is TGTGCCAGCCGTCGGGGAGGAGCTAATGAAAAACTGTTTTTT. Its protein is CASRRGGANEKLFF.